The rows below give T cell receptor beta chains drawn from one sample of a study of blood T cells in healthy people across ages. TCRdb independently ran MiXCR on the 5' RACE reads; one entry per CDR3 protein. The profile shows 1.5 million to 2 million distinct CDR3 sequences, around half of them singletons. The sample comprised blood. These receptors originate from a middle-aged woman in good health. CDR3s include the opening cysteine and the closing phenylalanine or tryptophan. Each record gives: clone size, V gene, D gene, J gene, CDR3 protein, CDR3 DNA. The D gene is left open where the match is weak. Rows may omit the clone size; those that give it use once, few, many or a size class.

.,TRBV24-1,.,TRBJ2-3,CATSAGGTDTQYF,TGTGCCACCAGTGCGGGGGGCACAGATACGCAGTATTTT
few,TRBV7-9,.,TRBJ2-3,CASSPRQDTQYF,TGTGCCAGCAGCCCCCGACAGGATACGCAGTATTTT
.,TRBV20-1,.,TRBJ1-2,CSARDHNGGIFPGGYTF,TGCAGTGCTAGAGATCACAACGGTGGGATCTTTCCCGGAGGCTACACCTTC
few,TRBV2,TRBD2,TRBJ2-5,CASSVTSVETQYF,TGTGCCAGCAGCGTTACTAGCGTTGAGACCCAGTACTTC
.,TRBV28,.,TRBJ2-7,CASRLTPSYEQYF,TGTGCCAGCAGGTTGACACCTTCCTACGAGCAGTACTTC
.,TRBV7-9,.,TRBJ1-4,CASSPLEPRSGATNEKLFF,TGTGCCAGCAGCCCGCTAGAGCCCCGGTCGGGCGCAACTAATGAAAAACTGTTTTTT
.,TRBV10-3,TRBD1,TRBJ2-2,CAISAGTGNTGELFF,TGTGCCATCAGTGCCGGGACAGGGAACACCGGGGAGCTGTTTTTT
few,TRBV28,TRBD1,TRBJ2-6,CASRTGGGHSGANVLTF,TGTGCCAGCCGGACAGGGGGTGGCCACTCTGGGGCCAACGTCCTGACTTTC
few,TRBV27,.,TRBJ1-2,CASSLSARPTGYTF,TGTGCCAGCAGTTTATCGGCCCGCCCAACCGGCTACACCTTC
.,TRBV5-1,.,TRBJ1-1,CASSSKQGGTDTEAFF,TGCGCCAGCAGCTCCAAGCAGGGTGGTACGGACACTGAAGCTTTCTTT
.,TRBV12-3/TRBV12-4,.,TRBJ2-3,CASSSSTGTPRTDTQYF,TGTGCCAGCAGCTCTTCCACCGGGACTCCCCGCACAGATACGCAGTATTTT
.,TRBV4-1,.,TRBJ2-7,CASSQAADRSYEQYF,TGCGCCAGCAGCCAAGCAGCAGACAGGAGCTACGAGCAGTACTTC
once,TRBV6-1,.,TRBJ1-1,CASGDGMNTEAFF,TGTGCCAGCGGGGACGGGATGAACACTGAAGCTTTCTTT
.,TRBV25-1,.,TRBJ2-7,CASSGPFGGEQYF,TGTGCCAGCAGTGGTCCCTTTGGGGGCGAGCAGTACTTC
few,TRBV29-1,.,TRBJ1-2,CSAAGQSYGYTF,TGCAGCGCCGCCGGGCAGTCCTATGGCTACACCTTC
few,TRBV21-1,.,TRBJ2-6,CASSKACESSGANVLTF,TGTGCCAGCAGCAAAGCTTGCGAGAGCTCTGGGGCCAACGTCCTGACTTTC
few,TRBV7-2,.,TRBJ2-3,CASTSRRLGQSDTQYF,TGTGCCAGCACCTCCCGGAGGCTAGGGCAGTCAGATACGCAGTATTTT
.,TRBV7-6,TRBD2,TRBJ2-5,CASSLLKRLAGSLEETQYF,TGTGCCAGCAGCTTACTCAAAAGACTAGCGGGGAGCCTCGAGGAGACCCAGTACTTC
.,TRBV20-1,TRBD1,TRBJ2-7,CSARAQTHWTGPYEQYF,TGCAGTGCTAGAGCCCAGACACACTGGACAGGGCCCTACGAGCAGTACTTC
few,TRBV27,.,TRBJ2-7,CASSRSSVPYEQYF,TGTGCCAGCAGTCGTTCTAGCGTCCCCTACGAGCAGTACTTC
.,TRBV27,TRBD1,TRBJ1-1,CASSERDRVKNTEAFF,TGTGCCAGCAGTGAGAGGGACAGGGTGAAGAACACTGAAGCTTTCTTT
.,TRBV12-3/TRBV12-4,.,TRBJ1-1,CTSSLPSGGKGTEAFF,TGTACCAGCAGTTTACCCAGTGGGGGAAAGGGGACTGAAGCTTTCTTT
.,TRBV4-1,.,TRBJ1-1,CASSQARGYGTEAFF,TGCGCCAGCAGCCAAGCACGGGGATACGGGACTGAAGCTTTCTTT
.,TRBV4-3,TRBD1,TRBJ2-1,CASSRRQGVTYNEQFF,TGCGCCAGCAGCCGCCGACAGGGGGTCACCTACAATGAGCAGTTCTTC
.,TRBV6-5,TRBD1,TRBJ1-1,CATRQGQSEAFF,TGTGCCACCCGACAGGGGCAGAGTGAAGCTTTCTTT
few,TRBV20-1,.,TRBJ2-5,CSRGASQETQYF,TGCAGTCGAGGGGCCTCCCAAGAGACCCAGTACTTC
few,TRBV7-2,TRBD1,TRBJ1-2,CASSSPGQGACGYTF,TGTGCCAGCAGCTCGCCGGGACAGGGGGCGTGTGGCTACACCTTC
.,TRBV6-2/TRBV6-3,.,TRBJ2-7,CASSYNGQQLSYEQYF,TGTGCCAGCAGTTACAACGGACAGCAACTCTCCTACGAGCAGTACTTC
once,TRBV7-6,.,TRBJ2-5,CASSSSRQPGETQYF,TGTGCCAGCAGCTCATCCCGCCAGCCGGGGGAGACCCAGTACTTC
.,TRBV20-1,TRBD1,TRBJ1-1,CSAPTGLGTEAFF,TGCAGTGCTCCGACAGGGTTGGGCACTGAAGCTTTCTTT
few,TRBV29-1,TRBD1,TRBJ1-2,CSVETGSGYGYTF,TGCAGCGTAGAGACAGGGAGCGGCTATGGCTACACCTTC
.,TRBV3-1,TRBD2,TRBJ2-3,CASSQVLAGDTQYF,TGTGCCAGCAGCCAAGTGCTAGCGGGGGATACGCAGTATTTT
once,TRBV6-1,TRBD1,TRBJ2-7,CASSEIPTGGSKQYF,TGTGCCAGCAGTGAAATCCCGACAGGGGGCTCGAAGCAGTACTTC